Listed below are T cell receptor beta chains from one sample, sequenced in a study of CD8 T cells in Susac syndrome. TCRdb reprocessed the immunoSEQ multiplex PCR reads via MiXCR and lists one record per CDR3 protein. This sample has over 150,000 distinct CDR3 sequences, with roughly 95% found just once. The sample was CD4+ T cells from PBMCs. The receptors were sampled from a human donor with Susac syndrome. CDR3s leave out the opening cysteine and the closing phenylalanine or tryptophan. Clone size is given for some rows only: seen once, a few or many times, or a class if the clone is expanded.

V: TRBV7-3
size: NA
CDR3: ASSFGAEETQY

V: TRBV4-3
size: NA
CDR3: ASSQDLGGGQPQH

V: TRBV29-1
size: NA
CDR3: SALHNEKLF

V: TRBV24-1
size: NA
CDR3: ATSDLSGTGTTDTQY

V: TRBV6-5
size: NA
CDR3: ASSYAGRDRGQSPLH

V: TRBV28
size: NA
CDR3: ASSLVYEQY

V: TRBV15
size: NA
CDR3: ATSRDKGGSPLH

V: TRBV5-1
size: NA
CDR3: ASSLMDGSYEQY

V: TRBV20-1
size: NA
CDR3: SARAGIETQY

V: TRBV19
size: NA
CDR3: ASSIPLLAGKNEQF

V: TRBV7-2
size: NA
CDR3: ASSADGQRHEQF

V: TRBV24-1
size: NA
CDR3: ATSDLADTQY

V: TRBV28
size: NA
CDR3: ASTPPYPSDTQY

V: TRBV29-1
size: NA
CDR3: SVFDNEQF

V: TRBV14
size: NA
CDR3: ASSQVGSGRYSYNEQF

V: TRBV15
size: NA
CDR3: ATSRLQGNGSPLH

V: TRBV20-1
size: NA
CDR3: RSQGQGAQGYGYT

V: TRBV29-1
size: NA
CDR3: SVETGANVLT

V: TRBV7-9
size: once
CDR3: ASSPRLDTGELF

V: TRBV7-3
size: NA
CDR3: ASSLDSPPDEQF

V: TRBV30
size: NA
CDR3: AWSVWGTDTQY

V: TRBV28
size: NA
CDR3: ASKEGSSGANVLT

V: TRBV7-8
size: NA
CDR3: ASSLEAGPYNEQF

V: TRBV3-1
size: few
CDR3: ASSQREQETQY

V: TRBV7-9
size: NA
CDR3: ASSSRTSGGTGELF

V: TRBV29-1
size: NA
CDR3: SVNAGNTIY

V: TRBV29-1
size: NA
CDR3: SVGVGGELF

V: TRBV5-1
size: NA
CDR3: ASGLAGSGETQY

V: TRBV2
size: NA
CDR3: ASSYMTTSEAF

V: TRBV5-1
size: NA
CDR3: ASSLGPSGANVLT

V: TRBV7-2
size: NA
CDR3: ASSLRQALGGKAF

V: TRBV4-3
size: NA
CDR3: ASSQRTGGQNTGELF

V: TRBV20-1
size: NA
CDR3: SATSREGYGYT

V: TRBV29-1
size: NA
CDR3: SVRGRQGLAEAF

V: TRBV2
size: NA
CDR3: ASSEMDPPRDNEQF

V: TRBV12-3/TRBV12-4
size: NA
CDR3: ASSLGGVGHEQF

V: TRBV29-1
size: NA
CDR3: SVRTGHVLT